This T cell receptor beta chain was observed in a study of beta chain features in type 1 diabetes (dated by TCRdb to between 2017 and 2018). The study in broad terms: Mean age, gender distribution, total cell number and subset yield were not different between patients and healthy donors. In the study, recently diagnosed type 1 diabetes patients and matched healthy donors were compared on the TCRB repertoires of their sorted circulating CD4+ T cell subsets. Whereas all 28 donors provided naive and central memory subsets, regulatory and stem cell-like memory subsets were isolated from just 8 patients and about 8 healthy donors. A total of 90 million to 140 million sorted cells were examined across all samples, and RNA yield correlated strongly with the number of cells per subset.

On the study overall, not on this receptor specifically: In all four CD4+ subsets, TCRB CDR3 length was moderately but significantly shorter in type 1 diabetes patients. HLA sub-analyses involved small numbers of individuals, so any influence of HLA type on TCRB rearrangement remained unresolved. Patients with type 1 diabetes made fewer insertions and deleted more nucleotides at VDJ recombination sites, implying thymic rearrangement abnormalities. PCR may preferentially amplify shorter templates, but because patient and control samples were amplified and corrected together, any resulting skew would affect both groups equally. Because cDNA rather than genomic DNA was sequenced, highly expressing activated cells could have been over-represented, although no difference in activation and CD3 levels was found between groups. Naive, central memory and regulatory TCRB repertoires appeared to be more similar among patients than among healthy donors.

Each donor gave one peripheral blood draw, approximately 0.11 L on average, collected into heparinised tubes. Using a panel that included CD45RO, CCR7, CD25, CD127, CD95 and CD27, naive, central memory, regulatory and stem cell-like memory CD4+ T cells were sorted on a BD FACSAria II. Purity was above 95% for every sorted population. PBMCs were isolated right away by Lymphoprep density gradient centrifugation and were stained directly, without culture. So that batch effects would be minimized, each experiment stained and sorted samples in pairs, pairing one healthy donor with one patient. Notes on this clone: The target of this receptor is not known. The input lacks base qualities; no much larger clone sits a single base away.

All of the isolated RNA was reverse transcribed with the High Capacity cDNA Reverse Transcription Kit, so expressed TCRB transcripts were sequenced. Deep immunoSEQ sequencing was performed on naive, central memory and regulatory T cell samples, with an average of roughly 3.5 million total reads per sample. After sorted cells were lysed in RLT buffer, RNA was extracted with DNase-treated RNeasy Micro or Mini kits, with the choice depending on cell number. Each cell subset was processed separately to prevent cross-contamination, with patient and healthy donor samples processed together. The immunoSEQ multiplex PCR was used to amplify TCRB sequences from cDNA, generating 87-bp fragments that spanned the CDR3 region. Sequencing of the amplicons was performed on the Illumina HiSeq platform. In the paper's pipeline: Synthetic template baselines were used to correct PCR bias computationally, reads within Hamming distance 2 were collapsed, and singletons that could not be merged were discarded. By aligning reads against IMGT, V, D and J genes, CDR3 length, and insertions or deletions at six rearrangement sites were assigned. Within each subset, clonotype counts were normalized to sorted cell number, and only after that were true diversity and Gini coefficients computed with the tcR R package. The overlap coefficient, calculated on TCRB nucleotide sequences, was used to measure repertoire sharing. Out-of-frame TCRB sequences from naive cells were analyzed to stand in for the pre-selection repertoire. This immuneACCESS table, as held by TCRdb, lists in-frame sequences with V and J called but not all clones. Of the missing ones, under half trace to an unresolved V gene in checked studies; the others have no known cause. The V and J calls and clone size were taken over from that table, and D and trimming were inferred from the DNA. Present in this sample are 500,000 to 650,000 clones, around 11% of which were seen just once. The ten largest account for more than 0.1% of the sample.

V is pared back by 0 bases and J by 6 bases, with 7 bases lying between the germline termini. CDR1 SNHLY and CDR2 FYNNEI are derived from the germline V gene. The CDR3 measures 13 amino acids from cysteine to phenylalanine. The sequence is cut down to CDR3 DNA, 39 bases in frame from base 1. The sequence is built from TRBV2 and TRBJ2-3; the D gene cannot be resolved reliably. The clonotype originates from a man younger than 40 with type 1 diabetes. The specimen was naive CD4+ T cells from blood. The cell subset or site label, as the study defines it: true naive CD4+ T cells. The CDR3 corresponds to CASSEAATDTQYF. The nucleotide sequence reads as follows: TGTGCCAGCAGTGAAGCTGCGACGGATACGCAGTATTTT.